This is a list of T cell receptor beta chains from one sample in a study of T cell responses to AZD1222 COVID-19 vaccine. The protocol was immunoSEQ multiplex PCR, while the TCRdb copy is restricted to in-frame clones and leaves out a portion. The sample records approximately 130,000 clones, 93% being singletons. The specimen comprised peripheral blood, sampled on day 0 of AZD1222 vaccination. The receptors were sampled from an adult in good health. The CDR3 runs from the conserved cysteine through the conserved F or W. A D gene is named only where the DNA matches it firmly. Only part of the rows carry a size: once, few, many, or a class if the clone is expanded.

clone size	D gene	CDR3 length	V gene	J gene	CDR3 protein	CDR3 DNA
.	.	15	TRBV2	TRBJ1-5	CASSDEGGGYQPQHF	TGTGCCAGCAGTGATGAGGGGGGAGGTTACCAGCCCCAGCATTTT
once	.	12	TRBV7-9	TRBJ1-6	CASSLGAGRPHF	TGTGCCAGCAGCTTAGGCGCTGGACGGCCCCACTTT
.	.	13	TRBV5-6	TRBJ1-2	CASSLGQLKGYTF	TGTGCCAGCAGCTTGGGGCAGTTGAAGGGCTACACCTTC
.	.	13	TRBV2	TRBJ1-5	CASNYFSNQPQHF	TGTGCCAGTAATTATTTTAGCAATCAGCCCCAGCATTTT
.	.	13	TRBV13	TRBJ2-5	CASSHRAQETQYF	TGTGCCAGCAGCCATCGGGCCCAAGAGACCCAGTACTTC
.	TRBD1	17	TRBV5-1	TRBJ1-6	CASSAGQGASYNSPLHF	TGCGCCAGCAGCGCAGGACAGGGGGCCTCCTATAATTCACCCCTCCACTTT
.	.	14	TRBV19	TRBJ1-2	CASSWGDGRYGYTF	TGTGCCAGTAGTTGGGGTGACGGACGCTATGGCTACACCTTC
few	.	15	TRBV6-5	TRBJ1-6	CASSYSGQGGSPLHF	TGTGCCAGCAGTTATTCCGGGCAGGGAGGGTCACCCCTCCACTTT
few	TRBD1	14	TRBV5-1	TRBJ1-2	CASSLTGVDYGYTF	TGCGCCAGCAGCCTGACAGGGGTTGACTATGGCTACACCTTC
.	TRBD1	15	TRBV15	TRBJ1-2	CATSGHRGANYGYTF	TGTGCCACCAGCGGGCACAGGGGAGCTAACTATGGCTACACCTTC
.	.	11	TRBV6-5	TRBJ1-1	CASTETREAFF	TGTGCCAGCACCGAGACTAGGGAAGCTTTCTTT
.	.	14	TRBV2	TRBJ1-1	CASSLTVMNTEAFF	TGTGCCAGCAGTTTAACAGTAATGAACACTGAAGCTTTCTTT
.	.	17	TRBV4-2	TRBJ1-1	CASSQDPIVAGNTEAFF	TGTGCCAGCAGCCAAGATCCAATAGTCGCAGGGAACACTGAAGCTTTCTTT
.	.	13	TRBV14	TRBJ2-2	CASSQGFLRELFF	TGTGCCAGCAGCCAAGGCTTCCTCCGGGAGCTGTTTTTT
.	TRBD1	13	TRBV10-1	TRBJ1-2	CASSDTGDGGYTF	TGCGCCAGCAGTGATACAGGGGATGGTGGCTACACCTTC
.	.	12	TRBV12-3/TRBV12-4	TRBJ2-7	CASSFQGYEQYF	TGTGCCAGCAGTTTTCAGGGATACGAGCAGTACTTC
.	.	11	TRBV7-9	TRBJ1-2	CASSKGFGYTF	TGTGCCAGCAGCAAGGGGTTTGGCTACACCTTC
.	.	16	TRBV7-9	TRBJ2-4	CASSLGAGLAKNIQYF	TGTGCCAGCAGCTTAGGGGCAGGGCTGGCCAAAAACATTCAGTACTTC
.	.	19	TRBV5-5	TRBJ2-1	CASSSQPTWGPSSYNEQFF	TGTGCCAGCAGCTCCCAACCCACCTGGGGTCCCAGCTCCTACAATGAGCAGTTCTTC
.	TRBD1	15	TRBV4-1	TRBJ2-7	CASSLAGTGSREQYF	TGCGCCAGCAGCCTTGCCGGGACAGGCAGCCGCGAGCAGTACTTC
.	.	14	TRBV7-8	TRBJ1-2	CASSLTPTRRGYTF	TGTGCCAGCAGCTTAACCCCAACGCGAAGGGGCTACACCTTC
.	.	15	TRBV5-1	TRBJ2-7	CASSTSRGINYEQYF	TGCGCCAGCAGCACCTCCCGAGGGATCAACTACGAGCAGTACTTC
.	.	13	TRBV10-1	TRBJ2-3	CASSEGGTDTQYF	TGCGCCAGCAGTGAGGGAGGCACAGATACGCAGTATTTT
.	TRBD1	14	TRBV5-1	TRBJ2-4	CASRTTGGSDIQYF	TGCGCCAGCAGAACCACAGGGGGCTCGGACATTCAGTACTTC
.	.	18	TRBV9	TRBJ1-2	CASSSSLSGHLSPTGYTF	TGTGCCAGCAGCTCGAGCTTATCGGGACACCTATCCCCTACTGGCTACACCTTC